The 12 T cell receptor beta chains below all came from one sample that was sequenced in a study of T cells after yellow fever vaccination. Using its own MiXCR run on the 5' RACE reads, TCRdb lists one record per CDR3 protein. The data hold 65,000 to 90,000 distinct CDR3 sequences, with less than 15% observed a single time. The sample was CD8+ T cells not binding an NS4B(214-222) dextramer, sorted from PBMCs, taken roughly 20 days after the first yellow fever vaccination. The receptors here all came from a man between 18 and 29 years old who received the YFV17D yellow fever vaccine.

This chain connects TRBV10-1 to TRBJ2-7; perhaps TRBD1 as D (6 bases). V was pared by 4 bases and J by 3 bases, with 13 bases between. CDR1 is WNHNN and CDR2 is SYGVQD in the germline V gene (reference sequence). This CDR3 has 14 amino acids. DNA of the CDR3: TGCGCCAGCAGTGGGTCAGGGGCTTTCTACGAGCAGTACTTC. Protein product: CASSGSGAFYEQYF.

The chain uses TRBV7-3 and TRBJ2-1; D unresolved. Trimming stripped 1 base from V and 4 bases from J, with 5 bases between. Germline CDR1 and CDR2: SGHTA and FQGTGA. The CDR3 extends over 13 amino acids. The CDR3 region is CASSLKQYNEQFF. The CDR3 nucleotides read TGTGCCAGCAGCTTAAAGCAATACAATGAGCAGTTCTTC. Looking up the rest from reference TRBV7-3 and TRBJ2-1 gives the full variable domain: GAGVSQTPSNKVTEKGKYVELRCDPISGHTALYWYRQSLGQGPEFLIYFQGTGAADDSGLPNDRFFAVRPEGSVSTLKIQRTERGDSAVYLCASSLKQYNEQFFGPGTRLTVL.

This clonotype was observed a handful of times. The rearrangement uses TRBV7-8 and TRBJ2-7; D is ambiguous. Germline V lookup: CDR1 SGHVS, CDR2 FQNEAQ. V was clipped by 7 bases and J by 2 bases, with 12 bases between them. CDR3 length equals 13 residues. The CDR3 DNA is TGTGCCAGCAAGGCCGGGCTACCCTACGAGCAGTACTTC. Translated: CASKAGLPYEQYF.

In this sample, this clonotype turned up a few times. The CDR3 here is CASSPGGGSQPQHF. The CDR3, as DNA: TGTGCCAGCAGCCCCGGGGGCGGGAGTCAGCCCCAGCATTTT. The chain couples TRBV9 to TRBJ1-5, with D possibly matching TRBD1 (6 bases). Germline CDR1 and CDR2: SGDLS and YYNGEE. The CDR3 contains 14 residues. The ends were cut back, 4 bases at V and 6 bases at J, with 14 bases in the middle.

This chain joins TRBV7-9 and TRBJ2-2, with TRBD1 matching over 7 bases. The CDR3 has 17 residues. With 6 bases clipped from V and 0 bases from J, the junction kept 10 bases outside the gene matches. Germline V gene lookup returns CDR1 SEHNR and CDR2 FQNEAQ (reference sequence). The CDR3 bases are TGTGCCAGCAGGACCGGGACAGTCGGTGCGAACACCGGGGAGCTGTTTTTT. Translation gives CASRTGTVGANTGELFF.

The rearrangement joins TRBV6-5 to TRBJ2-7; the D gene is possibly TRBD1 (6 bases). Per the germline V gene, CDR1 is MNHEY and CDR2 is SVGAGI. The CDR3 has 16 amino acids. Trimming left V 6 bases short and J 3 bases short, with 21 bases between. CDR3 region: CASSPRQTGLDYEQYF. As DNA, the CDR3 is TGTGCCAGCAGCCCCCGCCAAACAGGGTTAGACTACGAGCAGTACTTC.

This clonotype occurred a few times. V usage is TRBV20-1 and J usage is TRBJ2-5; D assignment may be TRBD1 or TRBD2 (7 bases each). V lost 5 bases, J lost 4 bases, and 11 bases lay in between. Germline lookup yields CDR1 DFQATT and CDR2 SNEGSKA (reference sequence). The CDR3 totals 12 residues. CDR3 loop: CSADREGETQYF. In nucleotides, the CDR3 is TGCAGTGCTGACAGGGAGGGAGAGACCCAGTACTTC.

The rearrangement links TRBV11-2 to TRBJ2-5; D not resolved. With 3 bases removed from V and 5 bases from J, the gap between germline ends came to 7 bases. Germline V gives CDR1 SGHAT, CDR2 FQNNGV. The CDR3 length is 12 residues. The CDR3 DNA reads as TGTGCCAGCAGCTTTAACCGGGAGACCCAGTACTTC. This codes for CASSFNRETQYF.

The gene calls are TRBV7-8 and TRBJ2-3; TRBD1 or TRBD2 may be the D gene (5 bases each). Looked up from germline, CDR1 is SGHVS and CDR2 is FQNEAQ. Trimming left V 3 bases short and J 4 bases short, with 20 bases between. The CDR3 runs to 17 residues. CDR3 nucleotides: TGTGCCAGCAGCTTCTTAGGGGAGAGGCCTTCCCCAGATACGCAGTATTTT. Translation gives CASSFLGERPSPDTQYF.

The chain recombines TRBV7-9 with TRBJ2-7; 8 positions match TRBD1. This CDR3 has 12 residues. Germline CDR1 is SEHNR and CDR2 is FQNEAQ (reference sequence). The trim removed 5 bases at V and 6 bases at J, leaving 3 bases unmatched. CDR3 loop: CASSLDRGEQYV. CDR3 DNA sequence: TGTGCCAGCAGCCTAGACAGGGGCGAGCAGTACGTC.

The sample holds one count of this clonotype. In DNA, the CDR3 is TGTGCCACCCAGAGAACCGGGACAGTCTTCACAGATACGCAGTATTTT. This gives the protein CATQRTGTVFTDTQYF. The chain has TRBV6-2 or TRBV6-3 and TRBJ2-3, with TRBD1 matching over 7 bases. This CDR3 region has 16 residues. V gave up 10 bases and J gave up 2 bases; unmatched junction bases: 15. Germline V gene data show CDR1 as MNHEY and CDR2 as SVGEGT.

The chain uses TRBV11-2 and TRBJ2-6, with 7 bases that match TRBD1. The length of the CDR3 is 18 residues. CDR1 is SGHAT, CDR2 FQNNGV, per germline. The ends lost 5 bases at V and 2 bases at J; junction bases unmatched: 12. CDR3 protein: CASSLSTGPSAGANVLTF. The CDR3 nucleotides are TGTGCCAGCAGCCTTTCGACAGGGCCATCCGCTGGGGCCAACGTCCTGACTTTC. Full variable domain (rest looked up from reference TRBV11-2 and TRBJ2-6): EAGVAQSPRYKIIEKRQSVAFWCNPISGHATLYWYQQILGQGPKLLIQFQNNGVVDDSQLPKDRFSAERLKGVDSTLKIQPAKLEDSAVYLCASSLSTGPSAGANVLTFGAGSRLTVL.